This TCR beta chain was captured in a study of blood T cell repertoires in COVID-19. About the study: T cells, B-cell-depleted T cells, or PBMCs provided the cDNA or gDNA that served as material.

V was clipped by 4 bases and J by 2 bases, with 12 bases between them. Germline CDR1 and CDR2: GTSNPN and SVGIG (reference sequence). The CDR3 contains 14 residues. The table lists this clone with a count of one. The table came from immunoSEQ multiplex PCR; TCRdb's copy has only in-frame clones and leaves some out. Of hundreds of thousands of clones listed, under 90% are singletons. Material for sequencing was PBMCs or T cells enriched from blood (not recorded which). The TCR sequence derives from a young man with acute COVID-19. V and J are TRBV30 and TRBJ1-5, with a weak D call TRBD1 (6 bases). Here the CDR3 reads CAWNSGEGNQPQHF. Written as DNA, the CDR3 is TGTGCCTGGAATTCAGGGGAAGGCAATCAGCCCCAGCATTTT.